The 27 T cell receptor beta chains below all came from one sample that was sequenced in a study of blood T cell repertoires in COVID-19 (dated by TCRdb to 2019 to 2021). The library was obtained by the immunoSEQ multiplex PCR assay. TCRdb holds this immuneACCESS table with in-frame rearrangements only. Some clones are missing; in checked studies, unresolved V genes explain under half, and the rest has no known cause. This sample holds some 270,000 clones; approximately 89% were observed only once. The ten largest make up 2.5% to 3% of the sample. Sequences were obtained from PBMCs or T cells enriched from blood (not recorded which). The receptors derive from a man aged 40-55 years who had been exposed to COVID-19.

The DNA for the CDR3 is TGTGCCAGCAGACCCCTTAACAGGGGGCGGAATCAGCCCCAGCATTTT. Translation gives CASRPLNRGRNQPQHF. The chain links TRBV28 to TRBJ1-5; TRBD1 matches at 9 bases. Germline-derived CDR1 and CDR2 are MDHEN and SYDVKM. The CDR3 spans 16 residues. Losses at the gene ends were 6 bases for V and 4 bases for J; bases not matched to a gene: 10.

J is TRBJ2-5 and V is TRBV14; TRBD2 agrees at 12 bases. V trimming: 3 bases; J trimming: 10 bases; junction bases outside the gene matches: 6. In germline, CDR1 is SGHDN, CDR2 FVKESK. The CDR3 sequence is 14 residues long. The CDR3 nucleotides are TGTGCCAGCAGCCAGACTAGCGGGAGAGGGGTCCAGTACTTC. Translation: CASSQTSGRGVQYF.

The rearrangement joins TRBV5-1 to TRBJ1-1; perhaps TRBD1 as D (6 bases). This CDR3 contains 14 residues. Germline V gene sequence: CDR1 SGHRS, CDR2 YFSETQ. V lost 0 bases, J lost 6 bases, and 12 bases lay in between. CDR3: CASSLEQGSAEAFF. Here the CDR3 DNA reads TGCGCCAGCAGCTTGGAACAGGGTTCGGCTGAAGCTTTCTTT.

The genes are TRBV5-1 and TRBJ1-6; D perhaps matches TRBD1 (6 bases). The CDR3 has 14 residues. Per the germline V gene, CDR1 is SGHRS and CDR2 is YFSETQ. V shed 4 bases and J shed 3 bases, with 8 bases lying between them. CDR3 protein: CASSRDIYNSPLHF. The CDR3 DNA reads TGCGCCAGCAGCCGGGACATCTATAATTCACCCCTCCACTTT.

CDR3: CASSPRDTNTGELFF. CDR3 nucleotides: TGCGCCAGCAGCCCTCGCGACACAAACACCGGGGAGCTGTTTTTT. This rearrangement joins TRBV5-1 to TRBJ2-2, with D hard to call. V was cut by 4 bases and J by 2 bases, with 12 bases left in between. From germline, CDR1 is SGHRS and CDR2 YFSETQ. The CDR3 consists of 15 residues.

This chain joins TRBV5-4 and TRBJ2-3; a weak D match, TRBD2 (6 bases). Germline V gene sequence: CDR1 SGHNT, CDR2 YYREEE (reference sequence). The V end lost 4 bases, the J end lost 2 bases, and 17 bases lay between the germline ends. This CDR3 has 16 amino acids. The CDR3 DNA reads as TGTGCCAGCAGCCCCATTAGGAGGGAGGACACAGATACGCAGTATTTT. Amino acids: CASSPIRREDTDTQYF.

The chain combines TRBV27 with TRBJ2-1; 8 bases fit TRBD1. The V gene's germline CDR1 is MNHEY and CDR2 SMNVEV (reference sequence). The CDR3 extends over 17 amino acids. V trimming: 5 bases; J trimming: 7 bases; junction bases outside the gene matches: 16. This chain's CDR3 is CASSPAGTGRPGNEQFF. CDR3 DNA: TGTGCCAGCAGTCCGGCCGGGACAGGTCGTCCTGGGAATGAGCAGTTCTTC.

This chain links TRBV12-3 or TRBV12-4 with TRBJ2-3; D call uncertain. The CDR3 is 11 residues long. Trimming removed 5 bases from V and 5 bases from J, with 5 bases in between. DNA of the CDR3: TGTGCCAGCAGTCCCCAAGATACGCAGTATTTT. Its protein is CASSPQDTQYF.

The chain recombines TRBV13 with TRBJ2-3; the match to TRBD2 covers 10 bases. This CDR3 has 17 residues. Trimming at V came to 5 bases and at J to 2 bases, leaving 10 bases not matched to a gene. Germline CDR1 reads PRHDT; CDR2 reads FYEKMQ (reference sequence). The CDR3 DNA sequence: TGTGCCAGCAGCAAACCTAGCGGGAGCGGCATCACAGATACGCAGTATTTT. The encoded protein is CASSKPSGSGITDTQYF.

The chain links TRBV9 to TRBJ2-1; 7 nucleotides align to TRBD2. The length of the CDR3 is 16 residues. Germline trimming cut 5 bases from V and 3 bases from J; bases unmatched to any gene: 11. Germline-derived CDR1 and CDR2 are SGDLS and YYNGEE. CDR3 nucleotides: TGTGCCAGCAGTCAAGCCTGGGAGGGCCACTACAATGAGCAGTTCTTC. Its translation: CASSQAWEGHYNEQFF.

In its sample, this clone was seen a few times. This chain connects TRBV6-6 to TRBJ2-2, with 11 nucleotides matching TRBD2. Trimming removed 5 bases from V and 1 base from J; junction bases left unmatched: 0. The CDR3 spans 15 residues. Germline CDR1 is MNHNY and CDR2 is SVGAGI (reference sequence). CDR3 sequence: CASSLAGGNTGELFF. CDR3 in DNA: TGTGCCAGCAGTCTAGCGGGAGGGAACACCGGGGAGCTGTTTTTT.

The chain links TRBV24-1 to TRBJ2-1; TRBD2 agrees at 10 bases. Germline CDR1 is KGHDR and CDR2 is SFDVKD. The trim removed 4 bases at V and 7 bases at J, leaving 3 bases unmatched. The CDR3 is 14 residues long. The CDR3 DNA reads as TGTGCCACCAGTGAGCCTAGCGGGAGTAATGAGCAGTTCTTC. Translating gives CATSEPSGSNEQFF.

This chain joins TRBV7-6 and TRBJ2-1, with 10 bases identical to TRBD1. Germline CDR1 SGHVS, CDR2 FNYEAQ. Germline trimming cut 5 bases from V and 9 bases from J; bases unmatched to any gene: 7. There are 14 residues in the CDR3. CDR3 in DNA: TGTGCCAGCAGCCGGGACAGGGGCTTTCTTGAGCAGTTCTTC. Translated, it gives CASSRDRGFLEQFF.

The V and J genes are TRBV27 and TRBJ2-7, with a tentative D call TRBD2 (5 bases). Germline values: CDR1 MNHEY, CDR2 SMNVEV (reference sequence). Between the trimmed V and J ends, which lost 3 bases and 2 bases, there was a span of 14 bases. This CDR3 contains 15 residues. CDR3 coding DNA: TGTGCCAGCAGTTTGGTAGTGGGAGAAGCCTACGAGCAGTACTTC. It codes for CASSLVVGEAYEQYF.

The chain carries TRBV29-1 and TRBJ2-7; 10 nucleotides match TRBD2. Germline assignment: CDR1 SQVTM and CDR2 ANQGSEA. CDR3 length: 14 amino acids. Germline trimming cut 1 base from V and 2 bases from J; bases unmatched to any gene: 2. The DNA of the CDR3 is TGCAGCGTTGAAGTAGCGGGAGGCACCTACGAGCAGTACTTC. Residues: CSVEVAGGTYEQYF.

The CDR3 bases are TGTGCCTGGAGTGGGACTATTGTAGAGACCCAGTACTTC. Its protein product is CAWSGTIVETQYF. The chain joins TRBV30 to TRBJ2-5; a possible D gene is TRBD2 (6 bases). CDR3 size: 13 residues. V shed 1 base and J shed 4 bases, with 10 bases lying between them. Germline V gene data show CDR1 as GTSNPN and CDR2 as SVGIG (reference sequence).

The V call is TRBV29-1, the J call TRBJ2-6; D may be TRBD1 (5 bases). CDR1 and CDR2 (germline): SQVTM, ANQGSEA. The CDR3 runs 14 residues. The V and J ends lost 3 bases and 2 bases respectively, with 8 bases between them. The CDR3 DNA reads as TGCAGCGTTGACAGGGTCCCTGGGGCCAACGTCCTGACTTTC. As protein: CSVDRVPGANVLTF.

In its sample, this clone was seen once. V gene TRBV19 combines with J gene TRBJ2-7; D uncertain. The V and J ends lost 1 base and 0 bases respectively, with 16 bases between them. CDR3 length equals 17 residues. Germline CDR1 is LNHDA and CDR2 is SQIVND (reference sequence). DNA of the CDR3: TGTGCCAGTAGTATAGGAGGCGCCAGACCGTCCTCCTACGAGCAGTACTTC. It encodes CASSIGGARPSSYEQYF.

J is TRBJ2-2 and V is TRBV7-9; 7 bases are shared with TRBD1. The length of the CDR3 is 19 residues. The germline CDR1 and CDR2 sequences are SEHNR and FQNEAQ (reference sequence). J lost 5 bases, V lost 5 bases, and 20 bases had no gene match. CDR3 nucleotide sequence: TGTGCCAGCAGCCCAGACAGGGCCTGGGGTTCAGGAATTACCGGGGAGCTGTTTTTT. Translated: CASSPDRAWGSGITGELFF. Full variable domain (outside the CDR3, taken from reference TRBV7-9 and TRBJ2-2): DTGVSQNPRHKITKRGQNVTFRCDPISEHNRLYWYRQTLGQGPEFLTYFQNEAQLEKSRLLSDRFSAERPKGSFSTLEIQRTEQGDSAMYLCASSPDRAWGSGITGELFFGEGSRLTVL.

This clone was counted a single time. The chain employs TRBV7-9 and TRBJ1-1; 10 bases fit TRBD1. Looked up from germline, CDR1 is SEHNR and CDR2 is FQNEAQ (reference sequence). The CDR3 loop spans 14 amino acids. J gave up 5 bases and V 5 bases, and 5 bases lay outside the gene matches. The CDR3 DNA follows: TGTGCCAGCAGCGAGGACAGGGGGGATACTGAAGCTTTCTTT. This translates into CASSEDRGDTEAFF. Looking up the rest from reference TRBV7-9 and TRBJ1-1 gives the full variable domain: DTGVSQNPRHKITKRGQNVTFRCDPISEHNRLYWYRQTLGQGPEFLTYFQNEAQLEKSRLLSDRFSAERPKGSFSTLEIQRTEQGDSAMYLCASSEDRGDTEAFFGQGTRLTVV.

The chain couples TRBV14 to TRBJ2-7; 11 nucleotides align to TRBD1. Germline lookup yields CDR1 SGHDN and CDR2 FVKESK. CDR3 length equals 16 residues. Trimming removed 3 bases from V and 2 bases from J; junction bases left unmatched: 6. The CDR3 DNA is TGTGCCAGCAGCCATGGACAGGGGGCCTCAACCTACGAGCAGTACTTC. Translation gives CASSHGQGASTYEQYF.

There are a few counts of this clone. This sequence joins TRBV10-2 and TRBJ2-3; TRBD2 aligns across 10 bases. CDR3 length: 14 amino acids. V shed 6 bases and J 2 bases; nucleotides not matched to a gene: 2. The germline V gene encodes CDR1 WSHSY and CDR2 SAAADI. This CDR3 is CASRGLAVTDTQYF. The CDR3 DNA sequence: TGCGCCAGCAGAGGACTAGCGGTCACAGATACGCAGTATTTT.

This clone has only one observation. This sequence joins TRBV6-4 and TRBJ1-4; tentatively, D is TRBD1 (5 bases). The germline V and J ends were trimmed by 4 bases and 12 bases, with 15 bases remaining between them. CDR1 is MRHNA, CDR2 SNTAGT, per germline. The CDR3 length is 13 residues. The CDR3 loop is CASSATDKTELFF. In DNA, the CDR3 is TGTGCCAGCAGTGCCACGGACAAGACGGAACTGTTTTTT.

Worth noting for this clone: Other DNA sequences from this sample encode an identical CDR3 as well. The rearrangement joins TRBV5-6 to TRBJ1-5; D remains ambiguous. The CDR3 extends over 15 amino acids. Germline V CDR1 and CDR2: SGHDT, YYEEEE. The V end lost 0 bases, the J end lost 0 bases, and 7 bases lay between the germline ends. The CDR3, as DNA: TGTGCCAGCAGCTTGGGGCAATATAGCAATCAGCCCCAGCATTTT. Translation gives CASSLGQYSNQPQHF.

The V gene is TRBV4-1, the J gene TRBJ1-6; no definite D call. This CDR3 contains 14 residues. The germline V and J ends were trimmed by 1 base and 9 bases, with 10 bases remaining between them. Germline V CDR1 and CDR2: MGHRA, YSYEKL. The CDR3 sequence is CASSQVSGGSPLHF. The CDR3 region has the DNA TGCGCCAGCAGCCAAGTGAGTGGCGGTTCACCCCTCCACTTT.

This clone was observed a single time. The V call is TRBV19, the J call TRBJ1-1; D is unresolved. Germline V gene lookup returns CDR1 LNHDA and CDR2 SQIVND (reference sequence). The V end lost 7 bases, the J end lost 4 bases, and 16 bases lay between the germline ends. The CDR3 loop spans 14 amino acids. The CDR3 spells CASTPLMGATEAFF. CDR3 sequence (DNA): TGTGCCAGTACCCCCTTAATGGGCGCCACTGAAGCTTTCTTT.

The chain joins TRBV3-1 (or the pseudogene TRBV3-2) to TRBJ1-5; D not resolved. The CDR3 has 13 amino acids. V was clipped by 4 bases and J by 6 bases, with 10 bases between them. Germline V gene lookup returns CDR1 LGHDT and CDR2 YNNKEL (reference sequence). DNA for the CDR3: TGTGCCAGCAGCCGGGAGGGAGGTCAGCCCCAGCATTTT. Translation: CASSREGGQPQHF.